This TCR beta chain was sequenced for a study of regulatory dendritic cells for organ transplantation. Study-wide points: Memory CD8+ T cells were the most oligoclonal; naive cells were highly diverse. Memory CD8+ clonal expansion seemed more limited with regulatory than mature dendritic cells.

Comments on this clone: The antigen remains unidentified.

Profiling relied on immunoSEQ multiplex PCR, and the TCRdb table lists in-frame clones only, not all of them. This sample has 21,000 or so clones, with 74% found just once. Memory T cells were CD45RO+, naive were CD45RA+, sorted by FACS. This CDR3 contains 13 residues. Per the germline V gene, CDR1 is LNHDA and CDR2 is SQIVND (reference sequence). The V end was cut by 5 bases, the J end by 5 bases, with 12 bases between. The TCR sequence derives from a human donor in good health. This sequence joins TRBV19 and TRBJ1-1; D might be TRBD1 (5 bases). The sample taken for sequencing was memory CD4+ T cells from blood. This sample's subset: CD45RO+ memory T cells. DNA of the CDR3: TGTGCCAGTAGTTCCCAGGGAAGAACTGAAGCTTTCTTT. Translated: CASSSQGRTEAFF.